Below, 17 T cell receptor beta chains from the same sample are listed, as sequenced in a study of vaccination and CD4 T cells after COVID-19. Treatment noted: approximately 9-day PBMC culture with coronavirus spike peptide pools or control peptides (ViraFEST assay). These CD4+ T cells came from an unexposed donor, sampled before the COVID-19 pandemic (2011-2018). Their target antigens are unknown. Cultured CD4+ T-cell DNA underwent Oncomine TCR Beta short-read sequencing. Genomic DNA from cultured CD4+ T cells was extracted. MiXCR, run by TCRdb on the PCR reads, gives a single entry per CDR3 protein. This repertoire shows thousands of distinct CDR3 sequences, just under 35% found once; its top ten account for 30% to 40%. The sequencing input was CD4+ T cells from blood, cultured in vitro. These receptors were taken from a human donor in good health.

The rearrangement links TRBV20-1 to TRBJ2-1; 7 bases agree with TRBD2. Germline CDR1 and CDR2: DFQATT and SNEGSKA (reference sequence). The CDR3 spans 14 residues. V was clipped by 5 bases and J by 9 bases; unmatched bases: 13. Here the CDR3 reads CSAHIAGLTTEQFF. CDR3 nucleotide sequence: TGCAGTGCTCACATAGCGGGTTTGACAACTGAGCAGTTCTTC.

The V call is TRBV20-1, the J call TRBJ2-7; either TRBD1 or TRBD2 may supply D (5 bases each). Trimming cost V 3 bases and J 2 bases, with 11 bases left between them. The germline V gene has CDR1 DFQATT and CDR2 SNEGSKA (reference sequence). The CDR3 totals 13 residues. The CDR3 DNA sequence: TGCAGTGCTAGTCGAGGGGCCCCCTACGAGCAGTACTTC. It encodes CSASRGAPYEQYF.

This chain uses TRBV7-9 with TRBJ1-4, with 9 bases that match TRBD1. The length of the CDR3 is 16 residues. Per the germline V gene, CDR1 is SEHNR and CDR2 is FQNEAQ (reference sequence). The V and J ends lost 0 bases and 7 bases, in that order; junction bases with no gene match: 6. In nucleotides, the CDR3 is TGTGCCAGCAGCTTAGCCACAGGGGGCGAAGTTGAAAAACTGTTTTTT. Protein sequence: CASSLATGGEVEKLFF.

The J gene is TRBJ2-1, the V gene TRBV6-2 or TRBV6-3; 7 nucleotides align to TRBD2. CDR3 length: 12 amino acids. Per germline, CDR1 MNHEY and CDR2 SVGEGT. The junction had 3 bases not matched to a gene; V was cut back by 3 bases and J by 10 bases. CDR3: CASSYWEGEQFF. As DNA, the CDR3 is TGTGCCAGCAGTTATTGGGAGGGCGAGCAGTTCTTC.

This clonotype has only a few counts. The chain employs TRBV28 and TRBJ1-5; D perhaps matches TRBD1 (5 bases). The CDR3 is 15 residues long. In germline, CDR1 is MDHEN, CDR2 SYDVKM. The germline V and J ends were trimmed by 4 bases and 2 bases, with 12 bases remaining between them. The CDR3 loop is CASSSFSGRNQPQHF. Here the CDR3 DNA reads TGTGCCAGCAGTTCTTTCTCAGGGCGCAATCAGCCCCAGCATTTT.

The rearrangement links TRBV2 to TRBJ2-2; D possibly corresponds to TRBD1 (6 bases). There are 14 residues in the CDR3. Germline assignment: CDR1 SNHLY and CDR2 FYNNEI. V lost 4 bases to trimming and J lost 8 bases, with 14 bases between them. The CDR3 region has the DNA TGTGCCAGCAGTGGACTGGGGGCAAAAGGGGAGCTGTTTTTT. Protein: CASSGLGAKGELFF.

This clonotype occurred a few times. The genes are TRBV6-1 and TRBJ2-3; TRBD1 agrees at 9 bases. Looked up from germline, CDR1 is MNHNS and CDR2 is SASEGT. V gave up 6 bases and J gave up 4 bases; unmatched junction bases: 11. The length of the CDR3 is 16 residues. The CDR3 bases are TGTGCCAGCAGGGTATCCGGGACAGGGTGGGCAGATACGCAGTATTTT. Translated, it gives CASRVSGTGWADTQYF.

This clonotype has only a few counts. The chain links TRBV20-1 to TRBJ1-2; 11 bases match TRBD1. Trimming removed 0 bases from V and 0 bases from J; junction bases left unmatched: 6. CDR1 is DFQATT, CDR2 SNEGSKA, per germline (reference sequence). CDR3 length equals 17 residues. Here the CDR3 reads CSARDRTGGDSNYGYTF. Written as DNA, the CDR3 is TGCAGTGCTAGAGATCGGACAGGGGGCGATTCTAACTATGGCTACACCTTC.

This clonotype was observed once. This chain connects TRBV4-1 to TRBJ1-2; 9 bases agree with TRBD1. CDR3 length: 14 residues. In germline, CDR1 is MGHRA, CDR2 YSYEKL. Trimming cost V 0 bases and J 8 bases; bases outside gene matches: 4. CDR3 nucleotide sequence: TGCGCCAGCAGCCAAGAAGGGACAGGGATAGGCTACACCTTC. This translates into CASSQEGTGIGYTF.

This clonotype came up a few times. CDR3 nucleotides: TGTGCCAGCAGCCCTAGCCCGACAGGGTGGAAGCCCCAGCATTTT. Encoded protein: CASSPSPTGWKPQHF. The rearrangement uses TRBV7-8 and TRBJ1-5, with 7 bases identical to TRBD1. This CDR3 comprises 15 residues. V gave up 5 bases and J gave up 8 bases; unmatched junction bases: 12. Germline values: CDR1 SGHVS, CDR2 FQNEAQ.

This chain uses TRBV7-9 with TRBJ2-1; D might be TRBD1 or TRBD2, each matching 5 bases. The CDR3 extends over 15 amino acids. The germline V gene has CDR1 SEHNR and CDR2 FQNEAQ (reference sequence). The germline V and J ends were trimmed by 0 bases and 7 bases, with 13 bases remaining between them. The CDR3 nucleotides are TGTGCCAGCAGCTTAGCTGCAGGGAGTATAAATGAGCAGTTCTTC. Protein sequence: CASSLAAGSINEQFF.

There are a few counts of this clonotype. This chain links TRBV6-2 or TRBV6-3 with TRBJ1-1, with a possible D match to TRBD1 (5 bases). Germline loops: CDR1 MNHEY, CDR2 SVGEGT. The CDR3 has 13 residues. V lost 0 bases, J lost 7 bases, and 9 bases lay in between. The CDR3 nucleotides are TGTGCCAGCAGTTACTCTAGACAGTTTGAAGCTTTCTTT. Amino acid sequence: CASSYSRQFEAFF.

This chain connects TRBV6-1 to TRBJ2-5, with 9 bases matching TRBD1. The germline V gene encodes CDR1 MNHNS and CDR2 SASEGT. V lost 6 bases and J lost 4; bases outside the gene matches: 9. The CDR3 length is 15 residues. The CDR3 DNA sequence: TGTGCCAGCAGCTTGACGGACAGGGGTGGAGAGACCCAGTACTTC. Protein product: CASSLTDRGGETQYF.

V usage is TRBV27 and J usage is TRBJ2-4; D unclear. Trimming removed 10 bases at V and 3 bases at J, with 4 bases between. This CDR3 is built from 10 residues. The germline CDR1 and CDR2 sequences are MNHEY and SMNVEV (reference sequence). The CDR3 spells CAKSKNIQYF. In DNA form, the CDR3 reads TGTGCCAAAAGCAAAAACATTCAGTACTTC.

This clonotype is classed as medium-sized. This rearrangement joins TRBV2 to TRBJ2-5, with 9 bases that match TRBD1. Germline CDR1 SNHLY, CDR2 FYNNEI. The CDR3 has 14 amino acids. The V gene end was trimmed by 8 bases and the J gene end by 5 bases; junction bases not matched to a gene: 9. CDR3 sequence (DNA): TGTGCCAGCCTCCGGGACAGGGCTATGGAGACCCAGTACTTC. It encodes CASLRDRAMETQYF. Using reference TRBV2 and TRBJ2-5 for the parts outside the CDR3, the full variable domain is EPEVTQTPSHQVTQMGQEVILRCVPISNHLYFYWYRQILGQKVEFLVSFYNNEISEKSEIFDDQFSVERPDGSNFTLKIRSTKLEDSAMYFCASLRDRAMETQYFGPGTRLLVL.

This clonotype turned up a few times. The chain carries TRBV7-6 and TRBJ2-5; 9 nucleotides match TRBD2. The CDR3 is made up of 16 amino acids. Per the germline V gene, CDR1 is SGHVS and CDR2 is FNYEAQ. V dropped 2 bases and J dropped 5; count of bases not matched to a gene: 9. The CDR3: CASSLMDSGRGETQYF. CDR3 nucleotide sequence: TGTGCCAGCAGCTTAATGGATAGCGGGAGAGGGGAGACCCAGTACTTC.

V is TRBV7-9 and J is TRBJ1-1; D unresolved. CDR3 length equals 12 residues. V was clipped by 6 bases and J by 0 bases, with 5 bases between them. Germline CDR1 SEHNR, CDR2 FQNEAQ (reference sequence). The chain's CDR3 is CASSRLNTEAFF. Here the CDR3 DNA reads TGTGCCAGCAGTCGTTTGAACACTGAAGCTTTCTTT.